The present TCR beta chain was sequenced within a study of shared clonotypes between healthy human individuals. General study results and limits: Having only a few donors restricted how much genetic and exposure-history diversity was captured. Rarefaction curves obtained for sorted subsets showed sequencing incomplete despite large depth.

Here immunoSEQ multiplex PCR was the method, and the copy in TCRdb shows in-frame clones only, minus some. The repertoire holds about 700,000 clones, with roughly 70% as singletons. A remark on this clone: Its antigen remains unidentified.

The CDR3 is 10 residues long. CDR1 is DFQATT, CDR2 SNEGSKA, per germline (reference sequence). The V and J ends lost 5 bases and 5 bases respectively, with 7 bases between them. The receptor's source is a woman aged 25-40 years in good health. Sample: memory CD4+ T cells sorted from blood. Subset of the sample: CD45RA-negative fraction. This sequence joins TRBV20-1 and TRBJ2-7; D gene uncertain. The CDR3 spells CSAQHDEQYF. In DNA, the CDR3 is TGCAGTGCTCAGCACGACGAGCAGTACTTC.